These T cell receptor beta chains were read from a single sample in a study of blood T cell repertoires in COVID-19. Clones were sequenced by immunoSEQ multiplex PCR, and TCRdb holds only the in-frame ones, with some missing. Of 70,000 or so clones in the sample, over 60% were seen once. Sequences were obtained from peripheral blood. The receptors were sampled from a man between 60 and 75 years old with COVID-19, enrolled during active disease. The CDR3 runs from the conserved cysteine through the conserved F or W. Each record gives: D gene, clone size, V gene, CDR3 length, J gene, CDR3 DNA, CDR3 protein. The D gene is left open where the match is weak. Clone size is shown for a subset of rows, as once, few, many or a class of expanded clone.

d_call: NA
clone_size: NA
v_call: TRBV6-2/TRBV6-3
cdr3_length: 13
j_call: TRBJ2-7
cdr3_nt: TGTGCCAGCAGTATGACCGGGGCCTACGAGCAGTACTTC
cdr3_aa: CASSMTGAYEQYF

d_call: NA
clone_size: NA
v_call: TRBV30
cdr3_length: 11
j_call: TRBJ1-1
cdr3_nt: TGTGCCTGTACCACGGACACTGAAGCTTTCTTT
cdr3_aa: CACTTDTEAFF

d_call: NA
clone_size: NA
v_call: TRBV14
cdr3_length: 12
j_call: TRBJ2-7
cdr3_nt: TGTGCCTCCCGTGAGGGATCCTACGAGCAGTACTTC
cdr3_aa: CASREGSYEQYF

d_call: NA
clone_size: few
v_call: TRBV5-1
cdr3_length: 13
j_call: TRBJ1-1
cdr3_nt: TGCGCCAGCAGCGAACTACAGGCGACTGAAGCTTTCTTT
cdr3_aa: CASSELQATEAFF

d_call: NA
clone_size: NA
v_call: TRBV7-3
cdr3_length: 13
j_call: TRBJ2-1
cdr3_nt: TGTGCCAGCAGCTCGTGGACTCCTAATGAGCAGTTCTTC
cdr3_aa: CASSSWTPNEQFF

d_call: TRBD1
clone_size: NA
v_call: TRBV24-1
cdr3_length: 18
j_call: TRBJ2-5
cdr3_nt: TGTGCCACCAGTGATCCCCACAACCCAGGGGGCGCGAAGGAGACCCAGTACTTC
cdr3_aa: CATSDPHNPGGAKETQYF

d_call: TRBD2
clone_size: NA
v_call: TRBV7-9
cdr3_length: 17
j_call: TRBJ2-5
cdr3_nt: TGTGCCAGCAGCCCAGGACTAGCGGGAGAGTGGGGTGAGACCCAGTACTTC
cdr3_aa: CASSPGLAGEWGETQYF

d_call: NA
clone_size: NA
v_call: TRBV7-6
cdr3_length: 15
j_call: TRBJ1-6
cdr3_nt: TGTGCCAGCAGCTTGCAGGAGGGCTATAATTCACCCCTCCACTTT
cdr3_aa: CASSLQEGYNSPLHF

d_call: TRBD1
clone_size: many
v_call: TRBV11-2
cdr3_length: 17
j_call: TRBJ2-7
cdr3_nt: TGTGCCAGCAGCCGCGAATCCATGTGGGACAGGGAGTATGAGCAGTACTTC
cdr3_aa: CASSRESMWDREYEQYF

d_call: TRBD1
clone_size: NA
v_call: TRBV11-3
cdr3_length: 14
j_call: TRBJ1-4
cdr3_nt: TGTGCCAGCAGCCCGGACAGGGGCAGTGAAAAACTGTTTTTT
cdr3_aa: CASSPDRGSEKLFF

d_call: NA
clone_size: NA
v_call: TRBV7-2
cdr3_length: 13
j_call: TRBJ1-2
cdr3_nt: TGTGCCAGCAGTCAAGACAGAGTCTTAGGCTACACCTTC
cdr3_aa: CASSQDRVLGYTF

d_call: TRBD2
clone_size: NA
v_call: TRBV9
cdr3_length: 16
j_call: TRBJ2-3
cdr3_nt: TGTGCCAGCAGCGTTATAGCGGGAGGGGGTCTTGATACGCAGTATTTT
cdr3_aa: CASSVIAGGGLDTQYF

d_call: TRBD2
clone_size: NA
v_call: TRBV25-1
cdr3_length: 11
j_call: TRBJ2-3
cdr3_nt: TGTGCCGGGAGGGCGGGAGATACGCAGTATTTT
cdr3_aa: CAGRAGDTQYF

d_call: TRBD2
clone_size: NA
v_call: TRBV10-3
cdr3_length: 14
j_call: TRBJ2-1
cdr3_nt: TGTGCCATCAGTGGGACTAGCGGGGGCCATGAGCAGTTCTTC
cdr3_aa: CAISGTSGGHEQFF

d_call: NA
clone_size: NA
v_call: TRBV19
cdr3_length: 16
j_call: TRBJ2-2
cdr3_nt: TGTGCCAGTAGCCGTCGGGCTAGGGGGAACACCGGGGAGCTGTTTTTT
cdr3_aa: CASSRRARGNTGELFF

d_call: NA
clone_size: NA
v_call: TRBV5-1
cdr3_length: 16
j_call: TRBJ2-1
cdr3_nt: TGCGCCAGCAGCGGGGGCCTTCCGATATCATACAATGAGCAGTTCTTC
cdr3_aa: CASSGGLPISYNEQFF

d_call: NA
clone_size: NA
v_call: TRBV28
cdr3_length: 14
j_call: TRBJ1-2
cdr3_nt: TGTGCCAGCAGTCAAGGGGCAGGGAACTATGGCTACACCTTC
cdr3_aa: CASSQGAGNYGYTF

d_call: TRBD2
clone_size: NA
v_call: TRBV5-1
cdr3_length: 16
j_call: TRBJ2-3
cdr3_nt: TGCGCCAGCAGCTGGTCCGGGACTAGCGGCACAGATACGCAGTATTTT
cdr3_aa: CASSWSGTSGTDTQYF

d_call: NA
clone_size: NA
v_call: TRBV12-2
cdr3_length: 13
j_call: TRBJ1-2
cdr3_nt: TGTGCAAGTCGCCCGAGACAGGGCTATGGCTACACCTTC
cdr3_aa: CASRPRQGYGYTF

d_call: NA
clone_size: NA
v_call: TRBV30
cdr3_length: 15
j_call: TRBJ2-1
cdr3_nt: TGTGCCTGGACCGACCCCAGGGGATCCTACAATGAGCAGTTCTTC
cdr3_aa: CAWTDPRGSYNEQFF

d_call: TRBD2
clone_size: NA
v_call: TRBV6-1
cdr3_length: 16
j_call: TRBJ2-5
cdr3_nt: TGTGCCAGCAGTGAAAGGTGGCGGGAGGGAAAAGAGACCCAGTACTTC
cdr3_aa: CASSERWREGKETQYF

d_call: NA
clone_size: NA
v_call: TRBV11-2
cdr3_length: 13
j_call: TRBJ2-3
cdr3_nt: TGTGCCAGCAGCTTAGAACTGGTGGATACGCAGTATTTT
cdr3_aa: CASSLELVDTQYF

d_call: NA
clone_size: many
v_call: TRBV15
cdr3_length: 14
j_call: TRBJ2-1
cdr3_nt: TGTGCCACCAGCAGTCGACTAGGGGCGGGTGAGCAGTTCTTC
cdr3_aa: CATSSRLGAGEQFF

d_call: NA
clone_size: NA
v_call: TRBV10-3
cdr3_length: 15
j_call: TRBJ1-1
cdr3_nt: TGTGCCATCAGTCCCGACCAGAGTAGGGGGACTGAAGCTTTCTTT
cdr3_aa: CAISPDQSRGTEAFF

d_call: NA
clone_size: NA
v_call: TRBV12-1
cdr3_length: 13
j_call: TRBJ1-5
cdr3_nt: TGTGCCAGCAGCCCGTATCTCGGTCAGCCCCAGCATTTT
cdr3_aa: CASSPYLGQPQHF